This T cell receptor (beta chain) originates from a study of Ad26.COV2.S vaccination and SARS-CoV-2 variants. Clones were read by immunoSEQ multiplex PCR, and TCRdb kept only the in-frame ones, dropping some. This table holds about 470,000 clones, 90% found once. The treatment denotes: around 19 received Ad26.COV2.S at low or high dose, single or two shots; about 5 received placebo; per-sample allocation not given. Specimen acquisition occurred on day 63 following the initial vaccine or placebo injection. What was given as vaccine was an Ad26 vector encoding Wuhan-strain SARS-CoV-2 spike. Trimming took 4 bases from V and 8 from J; bases not matched to a gene: 8. The CDR3 has 14 amino acids. Germline V gene lookup returns CDR1 SGHNT and CDR2 YYREEE (reference sequence).

Sequencing was performed on peripheral blood, taken in a trial of Ad26.COV2.S vaccine versus placebo. This receptor was obtained from a person between 18 and 65 years old who received the Ad26.COV2.S COVID-19 vaccine or a placebo. The J gene is TRBJ1-4, the V gene TRBV5-4, with TRBD1 matching 7 bases. The CDR3 DNA reads TGTGCCAGCAGCAAAAACCAGGGGGGCGAAAAACTGTTTTTT. This codes for CASSKNQGGEKLFF.